This record concerns one T cell receptor (beta chain) sequence. The antigen is not known. Time point: cycle 4 day 1 (C4D1), after 6 weeks of nivolumab. Following autologous stem cell transplantation, relapse occurred in every patient, and exposure to brentuximab vedotin varied. Magnetic negative selection purified CD4+ T cells from thawed PBMCs. V lost 5 bases and J lost 6; bases outside the gene matches: 9. The CDR3 is 15 amino acids. Germline-derived CDR1 and CDR2 are MNHEY and SMNVEV (reference sequence). The data were obtained in a study of PD-1 blockade in classical Hodgkin lymphoma. Overall study: Intravenous nivolumab at 3 mg/kg was given to patients every 2 weeks.

Clones were sequenced by immunoSEQ multiplex PCR, and TCRdb holds only the in-frame ones, with some missing. This table has fewer than 35,000 clones, about 88% appearing once. The study, taken as a whole, reports: CD4+ TCR diversity, unlike CD8+, rose significantly by C4D1. Exclusion applied to patients who initiated nivolumab less than 1 year following ASCT. As was reported, newly diagnosed patients showed lower baseline TCR diversity than healthy donors did.

The TCR comes from a human donor with classical Hodgkin lymphoma. This chain connects TRBV27 to TRBJ2-1; 8 bases align to TRBD1. Specimen: CD4+ T cells from blood, collected before the fourth cycle of nivolumab. The DNA of the CDR3 is TGTGCCAGCAGTCCGCTTGGACAGGGACGCAATGAGCAGTTCTTC. Its protein is CASSPLGQGRNEQFF.